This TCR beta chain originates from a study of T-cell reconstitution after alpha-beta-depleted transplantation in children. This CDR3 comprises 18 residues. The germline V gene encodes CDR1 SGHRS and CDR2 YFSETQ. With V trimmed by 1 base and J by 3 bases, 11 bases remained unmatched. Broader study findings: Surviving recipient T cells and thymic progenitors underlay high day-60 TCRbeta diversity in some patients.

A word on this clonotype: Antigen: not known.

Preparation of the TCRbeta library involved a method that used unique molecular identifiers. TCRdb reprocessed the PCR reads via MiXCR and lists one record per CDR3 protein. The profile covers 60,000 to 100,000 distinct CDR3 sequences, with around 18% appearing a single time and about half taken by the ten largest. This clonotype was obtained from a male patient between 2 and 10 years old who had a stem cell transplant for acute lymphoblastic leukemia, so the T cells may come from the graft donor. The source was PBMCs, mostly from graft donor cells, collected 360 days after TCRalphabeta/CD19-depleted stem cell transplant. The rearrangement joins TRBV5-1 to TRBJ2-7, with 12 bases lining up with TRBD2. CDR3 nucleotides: TGCGCCAGCAGCTTGCGGGGACTAGCGGGTAGGGAAATCTACGAGCAGTACTTC. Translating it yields CASSLRGLAGREIYEQYF.